This is a list of T cell receptor beta chains from one sample in a study of T-cell reconstitution after alpha-beta-depleted transplantation in children. TCRdb itself ran the PCR reads through MiXCR, one entry per CDR3 protein. This table has 55,000 to 70,000 distinct CDR3 sequences, under 13% appearing once. The sequences come from PBMCs, collected before TCRalphabeta/CD19-depleted stem cell transplant. These receptors were obtained from a boy younger than 18 with acute myeloid leukemia, due to receive a stem cell transplant. CDR3s include the opening cysteine and the closing phenylalanine or tryptophan. The D gene is left open where the match is weak. Clone size is given for some rows only: seen once, a few or many times, or a class if the clone is expanded.

d_call j_call v_call clone_size cdr3_nt cdr3_aa
TRBD2 TRBJ2-1 TRBV5-1 many TGCGCCAGCAGCCCGCTAGCGGGGGGCTCCAATGAGCAGTTCTTC CASSPLAGGSNEQFF
TRBD1 TRBJ2-2 TRBV20-1 many TGCAGTGCTAGAGATCTGACAGGGCTTGCGAACACCGGGGAGCTGTTTTTT CSARDLTGLANTGELFF
NA TRBJ1-5 TRBV12-3/TRBV12-4 many TGTGCCAGCAGTTTAACACAGGGCGTAGGTTTGAATCAGCCCCAGCATTTT CASSLTQGVGLNQPQHF
TRBD2 TRBJ2-7 TRBV5-6 many TGTGCCAGCAGCTGGCGGGGGCTAGCGGGAGGAAGGAGGTACGAGCAGTACTTC CASSWRGLAGGRRYEQYF
NA TRBJ1-2 TRBV11-3 NA TGTGCCAGCAGCTTAGTCAGGCGGGGGTATGGCTACACCTTC CASSLVRRGYGYTF
NA TRBJ2-7 TRBV5-1 few TGCGCCAGCAGCGGCGGGGACGCGATGGGGGAGCAGTACTTC CASSGGDAMGEQYF
TRBD1 TRBJ1-5 TRBV7-2 many TGTGCCAGCAGTTTAACAGGGGGAGCGCGGCAGCCCCAGCATTTT CASSLTGGARQPQHF
NA TRBJ1-5 TRBV19 NA TGTGCCAGTAGTATCAAGGGGTACGGTCAGCCCCAGCATTTT CASSIKGYGQPQHF
TRBD2 TRBJ2-5 TRBV3-1 many TGTGCCAGCAGCCAAGGTGCTAGCGGGGGCCTGAAAGAGACCCAGTACTTC CASSQGASGGLKETQYF
TRBD1 TRBJ1-5 TRBV20-1 many TGCAGTGCCTCCGACAGGGGGGTAGCCCAGCCCCAGCATTTT CSASDRGVAQPQHF
TRBD1 TRBJ2-2 TRBV5-1 many TGCGCCAGCAGGGCGACAGGGGCCTTTGGCGGGGAGCTGTTTTTT CASRATGAFGGELFF
NA TRBJ2-2 TRBV24-1 few TGTGCCATTCAGGGACCACTCAACACCGGGGAGCTGTTTTTT CAIQGPLNTGELFF
NA TRBJ1-2 TRBV29-1 NA TGCAGCGTTGTCACGGGTACCGATGGCTACACCTTC CSVVTGTDGYTF
NA TRBJ1-6 TRBV20-1 many TGCAGTGCTAGAGAGGGCGGGTCCTATAATTCACCCCTCCACTTT CSAREGGSYNSPLHF
NA TRBJ2-7 TRBV29-1 many TGCAGCGTTGTGACGGGAAGCGGAACAGCGGGCGAGCAGTACTTC CSVVTGSGTAGEQYF
NA TRBJ2-1 TRBV6-2/TRBV6-3 few TGTGCCAGCAGTTGGGTTTACCCTAGCGAAAATGAGCAGTTCTTC CASSWVYPSENEQFF
NA TRBJ2-5 TRBV7-6 many TGTGCCAGCACCCAGCAAGAGACCCAGTACTTC CASTQQETQYF
NA TRBJ2-1 TRBV20-1 many TGCAGTGCCAAAGGATATGAGCAGTTCTTC CSAKGYEQFF
TRBD2 TRBJ2-1 TRBV5-1 many TGCGCCAGCAGCTTGGGGGGCGGGGGACCCTACAATGAGCAGTTCTTC CASSLGGGGPYNEQFF
TRBD2 TRBJ2-1 TRBV7-2 many TGTGCCAGCAGGCAAGGGAGGGCTTATAACAATGAGCAGTTCTTC CASRQGRAYNNEQFF
TRBD1 TRBJ1-2 TRBV6-5 many TGTGCCAGCAGTTACACGACAGGGAATGGCTACACCTTC CASSYTTGNGYTF
NA TRBJ2-1 TRBV5-6 many TGTGCCAGCAGCCCTCTGACAGGTGATGGGTACAATGAGCAGTTCTTC CASSPLTGDGYNEQFF